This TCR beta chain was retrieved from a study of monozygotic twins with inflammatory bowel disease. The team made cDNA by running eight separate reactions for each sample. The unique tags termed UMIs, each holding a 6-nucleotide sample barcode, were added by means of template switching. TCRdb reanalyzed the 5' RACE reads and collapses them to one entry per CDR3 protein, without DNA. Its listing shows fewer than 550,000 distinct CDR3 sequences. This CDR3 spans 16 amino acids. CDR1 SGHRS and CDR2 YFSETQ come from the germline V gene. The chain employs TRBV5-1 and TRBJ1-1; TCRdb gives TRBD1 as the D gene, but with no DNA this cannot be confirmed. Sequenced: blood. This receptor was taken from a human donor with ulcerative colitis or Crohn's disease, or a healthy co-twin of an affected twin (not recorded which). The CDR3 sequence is CASSPGTGWRDTEAFF.